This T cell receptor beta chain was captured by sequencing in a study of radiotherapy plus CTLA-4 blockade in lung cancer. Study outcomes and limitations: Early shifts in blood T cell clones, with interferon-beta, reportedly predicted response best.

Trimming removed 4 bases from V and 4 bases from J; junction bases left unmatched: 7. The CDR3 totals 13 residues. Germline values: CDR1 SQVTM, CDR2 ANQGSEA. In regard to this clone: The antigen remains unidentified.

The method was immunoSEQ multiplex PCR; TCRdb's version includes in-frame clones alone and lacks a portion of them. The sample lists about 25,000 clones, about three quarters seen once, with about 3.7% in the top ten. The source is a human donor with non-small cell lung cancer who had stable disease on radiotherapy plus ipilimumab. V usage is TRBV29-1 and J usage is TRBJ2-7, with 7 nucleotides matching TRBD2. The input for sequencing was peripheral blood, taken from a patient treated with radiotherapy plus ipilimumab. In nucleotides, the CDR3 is TGCAGCGTTGGGGGGGGAGAGATTTACGAGCAGTACTTC. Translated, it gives CSVGGGEIYEQYF.